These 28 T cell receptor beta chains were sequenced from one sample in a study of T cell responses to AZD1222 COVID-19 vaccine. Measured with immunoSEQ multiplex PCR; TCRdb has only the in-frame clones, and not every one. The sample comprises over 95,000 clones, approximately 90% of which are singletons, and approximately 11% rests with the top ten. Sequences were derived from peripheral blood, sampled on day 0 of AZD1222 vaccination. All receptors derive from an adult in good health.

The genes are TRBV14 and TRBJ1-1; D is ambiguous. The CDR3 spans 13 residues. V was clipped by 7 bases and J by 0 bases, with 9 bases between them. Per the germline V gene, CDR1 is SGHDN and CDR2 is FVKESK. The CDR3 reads CASTRSVNTEAFF. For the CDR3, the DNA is TGTGCCAGCACACGCTCGGTGAACACTGAAGCTTTCTTT.

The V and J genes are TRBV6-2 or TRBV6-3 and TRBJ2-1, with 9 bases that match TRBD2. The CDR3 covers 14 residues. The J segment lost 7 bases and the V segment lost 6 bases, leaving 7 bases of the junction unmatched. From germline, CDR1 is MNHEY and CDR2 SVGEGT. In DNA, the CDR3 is TGTGCCAGCAGCCCCCCGACTAGCGGTAATGAGCAGTTCTTC. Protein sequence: CASSPPTSGNEQFF.

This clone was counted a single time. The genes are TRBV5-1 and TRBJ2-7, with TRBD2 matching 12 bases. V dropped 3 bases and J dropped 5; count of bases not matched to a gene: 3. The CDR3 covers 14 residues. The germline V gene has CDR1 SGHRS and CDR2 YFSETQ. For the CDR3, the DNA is TGCGCCAGCAGCTCCGGACTAGCGGGACACGAGCAGTACTTC. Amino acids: CASSSGLAGHEQYF.

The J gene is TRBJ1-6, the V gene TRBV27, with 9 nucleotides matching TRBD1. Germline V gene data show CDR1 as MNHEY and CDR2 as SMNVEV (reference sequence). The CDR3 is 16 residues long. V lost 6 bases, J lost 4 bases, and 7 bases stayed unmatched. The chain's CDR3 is CASRGKGQGYNSPLHF. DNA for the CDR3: TGTGCCAGCAGAGGAAAGGGACAGGGATATAATTCACCCCTCCACTTT.

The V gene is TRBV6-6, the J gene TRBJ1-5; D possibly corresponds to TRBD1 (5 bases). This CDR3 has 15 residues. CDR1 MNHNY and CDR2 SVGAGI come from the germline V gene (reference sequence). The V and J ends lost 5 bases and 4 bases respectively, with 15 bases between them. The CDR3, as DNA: TGTGCCAGCAGTCCCACTGGGGGGACGAATCAGCCCCAGCATTTT. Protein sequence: CASSPTGGTNQPQHF.

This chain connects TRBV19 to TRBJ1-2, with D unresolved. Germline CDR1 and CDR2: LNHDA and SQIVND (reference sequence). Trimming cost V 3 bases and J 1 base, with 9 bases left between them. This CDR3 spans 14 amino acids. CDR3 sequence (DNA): TGTGCCAGTAGTATGGCCGCATTTAACTATGGCTACACCTTC. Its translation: CASSMAAFNYGYTF.

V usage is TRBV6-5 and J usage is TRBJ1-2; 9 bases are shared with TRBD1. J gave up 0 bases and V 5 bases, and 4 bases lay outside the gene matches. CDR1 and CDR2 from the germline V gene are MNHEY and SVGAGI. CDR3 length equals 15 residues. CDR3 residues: CASSRQGEANYGYTF. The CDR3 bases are TGTGCCAGCAGTAGACAGGGGGAGGCTAACTATGGCTACACCTTC.

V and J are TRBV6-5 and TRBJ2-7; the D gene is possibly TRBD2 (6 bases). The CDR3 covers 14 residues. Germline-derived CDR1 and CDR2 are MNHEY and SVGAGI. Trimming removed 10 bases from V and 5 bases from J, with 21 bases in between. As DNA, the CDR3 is TGTGCCACCATGACCGGGACTTCACTTGACGAGCAGTACTTC. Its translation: CATMTGTSLDEQYF.

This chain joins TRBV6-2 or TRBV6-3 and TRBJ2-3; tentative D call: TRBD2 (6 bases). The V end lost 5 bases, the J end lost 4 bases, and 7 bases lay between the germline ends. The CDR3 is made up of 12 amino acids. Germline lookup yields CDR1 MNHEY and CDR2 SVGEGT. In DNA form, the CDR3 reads TGTGCCAGCAGTCCGGGGGCAGATACGCAGTATTTT. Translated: CASSPGADTQYF.

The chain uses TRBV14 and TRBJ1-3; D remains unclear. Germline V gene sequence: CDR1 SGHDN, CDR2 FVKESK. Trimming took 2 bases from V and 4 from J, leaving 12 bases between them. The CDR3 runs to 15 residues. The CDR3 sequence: CASSQNNPPGNTIYF. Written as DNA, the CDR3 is TGTGCCAGCAGCCAAAACAATCCACCCGGAAACACCATATATTTT.

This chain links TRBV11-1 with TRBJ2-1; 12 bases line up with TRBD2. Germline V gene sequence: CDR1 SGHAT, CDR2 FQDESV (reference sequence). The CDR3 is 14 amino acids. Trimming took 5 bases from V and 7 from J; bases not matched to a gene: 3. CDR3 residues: CASSTGLAGNEQFF. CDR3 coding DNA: TGTGCCAGCAGCACGGGACTAGCGGGTAATGAGCAGTTCTTC.

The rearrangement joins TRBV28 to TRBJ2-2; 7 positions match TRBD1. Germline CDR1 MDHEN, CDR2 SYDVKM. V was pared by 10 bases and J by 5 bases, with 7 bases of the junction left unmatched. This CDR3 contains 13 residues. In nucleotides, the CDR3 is TGTGCCACTAGGGGGCGATGGACCGGGGAGCTGTTTTTT. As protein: CATRGRWTGELFF. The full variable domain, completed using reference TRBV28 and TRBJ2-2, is DVKVTQSSRYLVKRTGEKVFLECVQDMDHENMFWYRQDPGLGLRLIYFSYDVKMKEKGDIPEGYSVSREKKERFSLILESASTNQTSMYLCATRGRWTGELFFGEGSRLTVL.

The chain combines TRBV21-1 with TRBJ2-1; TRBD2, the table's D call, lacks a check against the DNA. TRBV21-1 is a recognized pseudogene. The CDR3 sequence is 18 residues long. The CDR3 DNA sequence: TGTGCCAGCAGCAAAGCACTAGCGGGAGGGCCGTACTACAATGAGCAGTTCTTC. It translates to CASSKALAGGPYYNEQFF.

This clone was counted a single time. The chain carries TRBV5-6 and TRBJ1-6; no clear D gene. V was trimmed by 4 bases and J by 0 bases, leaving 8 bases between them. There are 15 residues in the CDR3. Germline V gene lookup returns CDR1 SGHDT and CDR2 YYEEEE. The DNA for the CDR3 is TGTGCCAGCAGCCCCCCCAGCTCCTATAATTCACCCCTCCACTTT. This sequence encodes CASSPPSSYNSPLHF.

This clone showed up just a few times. For the CDR3, the DNA is TGTGCCAGCAGCCAAGTTTCTACCCACAGGGTCAATGAAAAACTGTTTTTT. It specifies CASSQVSTHRVNEKLFF. The chain recombines TRBV4-2 with TRBJ1-4; TRBD1 might be the D (6 bases). The germline V gene encodes CDR1 LGHNA and CDR2 YNFKEQ. This CDR3 has 17 amino acids. V was pared by 1 base and J by 5 bases, with 17 bases between.

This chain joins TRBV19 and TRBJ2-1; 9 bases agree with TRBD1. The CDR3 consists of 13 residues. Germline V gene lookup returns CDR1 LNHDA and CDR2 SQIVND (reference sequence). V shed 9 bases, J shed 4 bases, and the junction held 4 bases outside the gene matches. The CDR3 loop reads CASRDRVYNEQFF. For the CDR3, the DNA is TGTGCCAGCAGGGACAGGGTATACAATGAGCAGTTCTTC.

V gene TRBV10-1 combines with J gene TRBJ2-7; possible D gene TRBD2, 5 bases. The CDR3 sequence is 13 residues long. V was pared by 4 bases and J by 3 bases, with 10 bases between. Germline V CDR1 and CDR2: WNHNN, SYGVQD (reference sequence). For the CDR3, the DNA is TGCGCCAGCAGTGCCGCTAGCAGCTACGAGCAGTACTTC. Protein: CASSAASSYEQYF.

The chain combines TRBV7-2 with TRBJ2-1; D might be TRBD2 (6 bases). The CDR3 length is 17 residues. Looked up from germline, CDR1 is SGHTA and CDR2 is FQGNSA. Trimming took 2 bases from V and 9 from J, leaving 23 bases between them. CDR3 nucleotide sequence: TGTGCCAGCAGCTTAAACCTAGCCGGATCTCTGGGGGGTGAGCAGTTCTTC. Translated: CASSLNLAGSLGGEQFF.

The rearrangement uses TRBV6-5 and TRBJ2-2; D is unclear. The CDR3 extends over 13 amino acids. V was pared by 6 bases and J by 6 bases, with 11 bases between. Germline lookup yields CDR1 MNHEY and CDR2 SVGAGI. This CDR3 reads CASSFSSSGELFF. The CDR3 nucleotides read TGTGCCAGCAGCTTTTCGTCGTCCGGGGAGCTGTTTTTT.

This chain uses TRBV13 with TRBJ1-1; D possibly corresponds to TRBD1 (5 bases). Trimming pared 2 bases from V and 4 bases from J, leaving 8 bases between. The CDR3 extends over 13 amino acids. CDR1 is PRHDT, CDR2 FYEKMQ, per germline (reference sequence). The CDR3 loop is CASSLWGGTEAFF. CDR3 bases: TGTGCCAGCAGCTTATGGGGGGGCACTGAAGCTTTCTTT.

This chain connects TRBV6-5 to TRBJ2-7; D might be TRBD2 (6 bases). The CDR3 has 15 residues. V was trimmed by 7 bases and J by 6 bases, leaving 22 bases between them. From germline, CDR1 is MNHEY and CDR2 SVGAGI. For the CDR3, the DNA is TGTGCCAGCAAGGGTCAGTTCGGGAGTCGGAGCGAGCAGTACTTC. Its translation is CASKGQFGSRSEQYF.

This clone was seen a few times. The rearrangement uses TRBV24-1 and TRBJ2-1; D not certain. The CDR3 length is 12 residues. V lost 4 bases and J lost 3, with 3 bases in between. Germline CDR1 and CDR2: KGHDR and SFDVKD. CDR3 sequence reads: CATSERYNEQFF. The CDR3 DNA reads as TGTGCCACCAGTGAACGCTACAATGAGCAGTTCTTC.

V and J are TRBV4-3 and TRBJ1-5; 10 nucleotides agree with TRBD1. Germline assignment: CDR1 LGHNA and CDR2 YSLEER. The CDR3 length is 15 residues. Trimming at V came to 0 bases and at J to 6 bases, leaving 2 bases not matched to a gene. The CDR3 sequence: CASSQDRDRGQPQHF. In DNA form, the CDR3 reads TGCGCCAGCAGCCAAGATCGGGACAGGGGTCAGCCCCAGCATTTT.

The CDR3 DNA reads as TGTGCCAGCAGCCAAGACAGGGTGGCGGGCACCGGGGAGCTGTTTTTT. Translating gives CASSQDRVAGTGELFF. This chain links TRBV7-8 with TRBJ2-2; 7 bases line up with TRBD1. Germline trimming cut 5 bases from V and 4 bases from J; bases unmatched to any gene: 10. Germline CDR1 and CDR2: SGHVS and FQNEAQ. The CDR3 has 16 amino acids. Together with reference TRBV7-8 and TRBJ2-2, the CDR3 gives the full variable domain: GAGVSQSPRYKVAKRGQDVALRCDPISGHVSLFWYQQALGQGPEFLTYFQNEAQLDKSGLPSDRFFAERPEGSVSTLKIQRTQQEDSAVYLCASSQDRVAGTGELFFGEGSRLTVL.

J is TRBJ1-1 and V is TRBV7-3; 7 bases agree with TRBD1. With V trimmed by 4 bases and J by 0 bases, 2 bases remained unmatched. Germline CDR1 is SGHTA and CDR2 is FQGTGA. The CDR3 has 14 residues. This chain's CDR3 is CASSSTGLNTEAFF. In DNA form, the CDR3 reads TGTGCCAGCAGCTCGACAGGGCTGAACACTGAAGCTTTCTTT.

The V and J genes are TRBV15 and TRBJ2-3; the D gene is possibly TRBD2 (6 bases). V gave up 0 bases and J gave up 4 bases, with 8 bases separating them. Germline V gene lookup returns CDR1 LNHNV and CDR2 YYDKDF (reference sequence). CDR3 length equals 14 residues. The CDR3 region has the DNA TGTGCCACCAGCAGAGATATAGCGGCAGATACGCAGTATTTT. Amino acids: CATSRDIAADTQYF.

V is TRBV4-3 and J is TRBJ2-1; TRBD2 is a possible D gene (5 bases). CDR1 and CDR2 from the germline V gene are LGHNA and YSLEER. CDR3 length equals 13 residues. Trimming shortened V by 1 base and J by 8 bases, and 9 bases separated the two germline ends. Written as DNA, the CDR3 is TGCGCCAGCAGCCAAGGAAATAGCGATGAGCAGTTCTTC. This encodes CASSQGNSDEQFF.

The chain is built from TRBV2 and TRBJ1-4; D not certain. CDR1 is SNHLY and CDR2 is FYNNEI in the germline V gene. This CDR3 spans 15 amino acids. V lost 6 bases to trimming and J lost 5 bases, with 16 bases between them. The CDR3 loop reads CASSGSIPRNEKLFF. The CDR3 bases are TGTGCCAGCAGCGGAAGTATCCCGAGGAATGAAAAACTGTTTTTT.